The present TCR beta chain was sequenced within a study of T-cell reconstitution after alpha-beta-depleted transplantation in children. This clonotype was recorded at least ten times. Trimming removed 0 bases from V and 6 bases from J; junction bases left unmatched: 15. This CDR3 is 20 amino acids long. Germline V lookup: CDR1 LGHNA, CDR2 YNFKEQ. It was with unique molecular identifiers that the TCRbeta library was prepared. Each CDR3 protein is one row after TCRdb ran MiXCR on the PCR reads. The sample contains roughly 200,000 distinct CDR3 sequences, about 9.2% of which appear only once. The specimen comprised PBMCs from the stem cell graft donor, sampled from the stem cell graft. The chain has TRBV4-2 and TRBJ1-5; 12 bases match TRBD1. The TCR originated in a human donor who donated a stem cell graft to a child with acute lymphoblastic leukemia. DNA for the CDR3: TGTGCCAGCAGCCAAGATACGGCCCAAAAAACGGGACAGGGGGCTCAGCCCCAGCATTTT. Protein: CASSQDTAQKTGQGAQPQHF.